The 27 T cell receptor beta chains below all came from one sample that was sequenced in a study of CD8+ T cells in alopecia areata. Treatment defined: oral pan-JAK inhibitor, 5-10 mg twice daily. In each case, RNA was isolated and then reverse transcribed into cDNA as the sequencing template. The method was immunoSEQ multiplex PCR; TCRdb's version includes in-frame clones alone and lacks a portion of them. The sample lists roughly 100,000 clones; approximately 84% were seen once. The input for sequencing was CD8+ T cells sorted from blood, taken at approximately week 30, from a patient treated with tofacitinib. Receptor source: a human donor with alopecia areata.

V usage is TRBV19 and J usage is TRBJ2-1; TRBD2 might be the D (6 bases). Germline V gene data show CDR1 as LNHDA and CDR2 as SQIVND (reference sequence). The CDR3 has 13 amino acids. Trimming removed 9 bases from V and 6 bases from J, with 15 bases in between. This CDR3 reads CASSGTPGNEQFF. The CDR3 DNA follows: TGTGCCAGCTCCGGGACTCCGGGCAATGAGCAGTTCTTC.

The genes are TRBV5-1 and TRBJ2-1; 9 positions agree with TRBD1. V dropped 4 bases and J dropped 5; count of bases not matched to a gene: 10. The germline gives CDR1 SGHRS, CDR2 YFSETQ. The CDR3 spans 16 residues. In DNA form, the CDR3 reads TGCGCCAGCAGCGCCGGGACAGGGACTGGGGACAATGAGCAGTTCTTC. This gives the protein CASSAGTGTGDNEQFF.

The chain joins TRBV27 to TRBJ2-6; D is possibly TRBD1 or TRBD2 (6 bases each). Per germline, CDR1 MNHEY and CDR2 SMNVEV (reference sequence). V was trimmed by 2 bases and J by 2 bases, leaving 10 bases between them. The CDR3 loop spans 16 amino acids. DNA of the CDR3: TGTGCCAGCAGTTTACCCGGGGGCGCTGGGGCCAACGTCCTGACTTTC. This encodes CASSLPGGAGANVLTF.

V and J are TRBV14 and TRBJ1-2; 7 bases match TRBD1. J was trimmed by 2 bases and V by 3 bases; bases with no gene match: 9. Germline V gene lookup returns CDR1 SGHDN and CDR2 FVKESK. This CDR3 spans 16 amino acids. In DNA form, the CDR3 reads TGTGCCAGCAGCCAGGATCGGGACAGTCGAAACTATGGCTACACCTTC. Translating gives CASSQDRDSRNYGYTF.

The chain combines TRBV29-1 with TRBJ2-2, with 7 nucleotides matching TRBD1. The CDR3 extends over 13 amino acids. The J segment lost 1 base and the V segment lost 7 bases, leaving 3 bases of the junction unmatched. Germline V gene sequence: CDR1 SQVTM, CDR2 ANQGSEA. Written as DNA, the CDR3 is TGCAGCGCCGGGACAGAGAACACCGGGGAGCTGTTTTTT. Protein: CSAGTENTGELFF.

The chain employs TRBV30 and TRBJ2-3; D may be TRBD1 (5 bases). CDR3 length equals 14 residues. V shed 1 base and J shed 8 bases, with 16 bases lying between them. CDR1 GTSNPN and CDR2 SVGIG come from the germline V gene (reference sequence). The DNA of the CDR3 is TGTGCCTGGAGTGAGGAACGGTATCAGGGTACGCAGTATTTT. Translation: CAWSEERYQGTQYF.

The chain recombines TRBV4-1 with TRBJ2-7; a weak D match, TRBD2 (6 bases). The CDR3 is 16 amino acids. Germline CDR1 reads MGHRA; CDR2 reads YSYEKL. Between the trimmed V and J ends, which lost 1 base and 2 bases, there was a span of 15 bases. The CDR3 region has the DNA TGCGCCAGCAGCCAAGTGTCGACTAGTGAGACCTACGAGCAGTACTTC. Its protein is CASSQVSTSETYEQYF.

This chain links TRBV25-1 with TRBJ2-7; possible D gene TRBD1, 7 bases. The CDR3 runs 17 residues. In germline, CDR1 is MGHDK, CDR2 SYGVNS. The germline V and J ends were trimmed by 8 bases and 3 bases, with 26 bases remaining between them. CDR3 nucleotides: TGTGCCAGCCAGACGCGGGACAGCAGCCTCTCCTTCTACGAGCAGTACTTC. Its protein is CASQTRDSSLSFYEQYF.

J is TRBJ2-3 and V is TRBV10-3, with TRBD1 as a possible D gene (5 bases). The CDR3 is 14 amino acids. V was clipped by 6 bases and J by 4 bases, with 14 bases between them. From germline, CDR1 is ENHRY and CDR2 SYGVKD. The CDR3 here is CAISLGLVSDTQYF. In DNA, the CDR3 is TGTGCCATCAGCCTGGGGCTAGTTTCAGATACGCAGTATTTT.

In its sample, this clone was seen once. The J gene is TRBJ2-7, the V gene TRBV5-1; a possible D gene is TRBD1 (5 bases). This CDR3 is 14 amino acids long. The germline V gene encodes CDR1 SGHRS and CDR2 YFSETQ. V was trimmed by 5 bases and J by 0 bases, leaving 12 bases between them. The CDR3, as DNA: TGCGCCAGCAGTACGGTGGGGCCCTCCTACGAGCAGTACTTC. This sequence encodes CASSTVGPSYEQYF.

This clone came up a few times. V usage is TRBV5-1 and J usage is TRBJ2-1; 8 bases line up with TRBD1. This CDR3 spans 14 amino acids. Looked up from germline, CDR1 is SGHRS and CDR2 is YFSETQ. V was pared by 2 bases and J by 6 bases, with 4 bases of the junction left unmatched. The CDR3 here is CASSFEDRANEQFF. The DNA for the CDR3 is TGCGCCAGCAGCTTCGAGGACAGGGCCAATGAGCAGTTCTTC.

The chain combines TRBV9 with TRBJ2-3; D call uncertain. The length of the CDR3 is 12 residues. CDR1 SGDLS and CDR2 YYNGEE come from the germline V gene. V lost 3 bases, J lost 4 bases, and 6 bases lay in between. The CDR3 region is CASSAEPDTQYF. The CDR3 coding sequence is TGTGCCAGCAGCGCGGAGCCAGATACGCAGTATTTT.

The chain has TRBV29-1 and TRBJ2-7, with D possibly matching TRBD1 (6 bases). Germline CDR1 SQVTM, CDR2 ANQGSEA. Trimming pared 7 bases from V and 0 bases from J, leaving 13 bases between. This CDR3 has 13 residues. The CDR3, as DNA: TGCAGCGCGGTCGGGACAACCTCCTACGAGCAGTACTTC. Translated, it gives CSAVGTTSYEQYF.

This clone was observed a few times. The genes are TRBV4-1 and TRBJ2-2, with 10 bases matching TRBD2. The CDR3 covers 15 residues. Germline values: CDR1 MGHRA, CDR2 YSYEKL. V trimming: 3 bases; J trimming: 6 bases; junction bases outside the gene matches: 4. This chain's CDR3 is CASSHLAGEAGELFF. DNA of the CDR3: TGCGCCAGCAGCCATCTAGCGGGAGAGGCCGGGGAGCTGTTTTTT.

The chain links TRBV5-1 to TRBJ2-7; tentatively, D is TRBD2 (7 bases). The germline gives CDR1 SGHRS, CDR2 YFSETQ. The CDR3 sequence is 15 residues long. The V and J ends lost 0 bases and 5 bases respectively, with 15 bases between them. The CDR3 DNA follows: TGCGCCAGCAGCTTGGCCTGGGGGGGCTCGGACGAGCAGTACTTC. Translating it yields CASSLAWGGSDEQYF. The full variable domain, its missing parts supplied by reference TRBV5-1 and TRBJ2-7, is KAGVTQTPRYLIKTRGQQVTLSCSPISGHRSVSWYQQTPGQGLQFLFEYFSETQRNKGNFPGRFSGRQFSNSRSEMNVSTLELGDSALYLCASSLAWGGSDEQYFGPGTRLTVT.

The chain recombines TRBV9 with TRBJ2-3, with D perhaps given as TRBD1 or TRBD2 (6 bases each). Germline V gene data show CDR1 as SGDLS and CDR2 as YYNGEE. Between the trimmed V and J ends, which lost 7 bases and 2 bases, there was a span of 14 bases. This CDR3 has 14 residues. CDR3 loop: CASGSGADTDTQYF. The CDR3 DNA reads TGTGCCAGCGGATCGGGGGCCGACACAGATACGCAGTATTTT.

The table lists this clone with a few counts. This rearrangement joins TRBV4-1 to TRBJ2-7; 7 bases fit TRBD1. Germline trimming cut 4 bases from V and 2 bases from J; bases unmatched to any gene: 5. This CDR3 region has 14 residues. CDR1 and CDR2 from the germline V gene are MGHRA and YSYEKL. For the CDR3, the DNA is TGCGCCAGCAGCCGAACCGGGACAGCCTACGAGCAGTACTTC. This codes for CASSRTGTAYEQYF.

The chain uses TRBV6-1 and TRBJ1-5, with TRBD1 matching over 8 bases. Germline-derived CDR1 and CDR2 are MNHNS and SASEGT. V lost 8 bases and J lost 6; bases outside the gene matches: 6. The length of the CDR3 is 13 residues. The CDR3 region is CASDRGAGQPQHF. The DNA of the CDR3 is TGTGCCAGCGACAGGGGTGCAGGTCAGCCCCAGCATTTT.

This chain connects TRBV9 to TRBJ2-3; 10 nucleotides match TRBD2. The CDR3 spans 15 residues. With 4 bases clipped from V and 6 bases from J, the junction kept 8 bases outside the gene matches. Germline V gene data show CDR1 as SGDLS and CDR2 as YYNGEE. The CDR3 sequence: CASSPLSGGADTQYF. In nucleotides, the CDR3 is TGTGCCAGCAGCCCCCTAAGCGGGGGGGCCGATACGCAGTATTTT.

This chain uses TRBV7-8 with TRBJ2-2; D tentatively reads TRBD1 or TRBD2 (6 bases each). CDR3 length equals 17 residues. In germline, CDR1 is SGHVS, CDR2 FQNEAQ. The V and J ends lost 3 bases and 5 bases respectively, with 19 bases between them. The CDR3 loop reads CASSFSGGTPTTGELFF. In DNA form, the CDR3 reads TGTGCCAGCAGCTTTTCCGGCGGGACACCCACGACCGGGGAGCTGTTTTTT. The entire variable domain, with the rest obtained from reference TRBV7-8 and TRBJ2-2, is as follows: GAGVSQSPRYKVAKRGQDVALRCDPISGHVSLFWYQQALGQGPEFLTYFQNEAQLDKSGLPSDRFFAERPEGSVSTLKIQRTQQEDSAVYLCASSFSGGTPTTGELFFGEGSRLTVL.

The rearrangement links TRBV6-5 to TRBJ2-1; 9 bases line up with TRBD2. This CDR3 region has 14 residues. CDR1 is MNHEY, CDR2 SVGAGI, per germline. J was trimmed by 10 bases and V by 8 bases; bases with no gene match: 12. CDR3: CASRLRGGLGEQFF. The CDR3 nucleotides read TGTGCCAGCCGTTTGCGGGGGGGCCTTGGGGAGCAGTTCTTC.

The sample holds one count of this clone. The DNA of the CDR3 is TGTGCCAGCGGCCAGTCGAACACTGAAGCTTTCTTT. Protein sequence: CASGQSNTEAFF. The chain combines TRBV11-2 with TRBJ1-1; D is unresolved. V lost 8 bases to trimming and J lost 1 base, with 8 bases between them. Germline V gene data show CDR1 as SGHAT and CDR2 as FQNNGV. The CDR3 is 12 residues long.

This sequence joins TRBV5-1 and TRBJ2-5; the D gene is possibly TRBD1 (5 bases). Germline values: CDR1 SGHRS, CDR2 YFSETQ. V lost 0 bases and J 5 bases, leaving 14 bases between the germline ends. This CDR3 has 15 amino acids. The chain's CDR3 is CASSLEQTSGETQYF. The CDR3 coding sequence is TGCGCCAGCAGCTTGGAACAGACATCAGGGGAGACCCAGTACTTC.

The J gene is TRBJ2-1, the V gene TRBV6-1; no reliable D call. In germline, CDR1 is MNHNS, CDR2 SASEGT. V dropped 1 base and J dropped 0 bases, with 7 bases sitting between them. The CDR3 is made up of 15 amino acids. CDR3 coding DNA: TGTGCCAGCAGTGAAGACAGTAACTCCTACAATGAGCAGTTCTTC. It yields the protein CASSEDSNSYNEQFF.

Comments on this clone: The same CDR3 arises from other DNA sequences in this sample as well. The chain uses TRBV19 and TRBJ1-1, with 10 bases fitting TRBD1. This CDR3 has 15 amino acids. The germline gives CDR1 LNHDA, CDR2 SQIVND (reference sequence). The trim removed 3 bases at V and 3 bases at J, leaving 4 bases unmatched. The CDR3 here is CASSISGTGDTEAFF. For the CDR3, the DNA is TGTGCCAGTAGTATTTCCGGGACAGGGGACACTGAAGCTTTCTTT.

This rearrangement joins TRBV5-4 to TRBJ2-3, with TRBD2 matching 9 bases. The CDR3 contains 17 residues. J gave up 3 bases and V 4 bases, and 12 bases lay outside the gene matches. Germline values: CDR1 SGHNT, CDR2 YYREEE (reference sequence). The DNA of the CDR3 is TGTGCCAGCAGCCGACTAGCGGAGGCCGGCCCTACAGATACGCAGTATTTT. Protein product: CASSRLAEAGPTDTQYF.

This clone was detected only once. The V gene is TRBV7-9, the J gene TRBJ1-2; D gene unclear. The germline gives CDR1 SEHNR, CDR2 FQNEAQ (reference sequence). The length of the CDR3 is 14 residues. V gave up 3 bases and J gave up 0 bases, with 8 bases separating them. CDR3: CASSFTESNYGYTF. Written as DNA, the CDR3 is TGTGCCAGCAGCTTTACGGAGTCTAACTATGGCTACACCTTC.